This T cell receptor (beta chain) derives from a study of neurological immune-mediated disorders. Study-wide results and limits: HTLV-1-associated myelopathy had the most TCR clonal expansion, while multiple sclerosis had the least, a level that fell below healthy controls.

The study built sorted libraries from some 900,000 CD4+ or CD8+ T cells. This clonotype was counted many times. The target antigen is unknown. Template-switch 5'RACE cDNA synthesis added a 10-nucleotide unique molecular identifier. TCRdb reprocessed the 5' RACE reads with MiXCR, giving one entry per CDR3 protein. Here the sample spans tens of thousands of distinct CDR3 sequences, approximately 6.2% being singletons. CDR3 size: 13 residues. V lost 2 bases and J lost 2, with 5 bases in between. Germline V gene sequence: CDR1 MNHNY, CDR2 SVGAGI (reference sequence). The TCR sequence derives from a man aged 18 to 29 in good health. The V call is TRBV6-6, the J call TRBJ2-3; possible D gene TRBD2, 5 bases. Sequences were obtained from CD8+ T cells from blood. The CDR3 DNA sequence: TGTGCCAGCAGTTACCGGGACACAGATACGCAGTATTTT. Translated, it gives CASSYRDTDTQYF.